This T cell receptor (beta chain) appears in the sequencing data of a study of cytomegalovirus exposure and HLA in healthy donors. As concerns this clone: Its antigen is unknown.

The V end was cut by 4 bases, the J end by 3 bases, with 10 bases between. The CDR3 has 13 residues. The germline V gene encodes CDR1 SQVTM and CDR2 ANQGSEA. Both 60 Vbeta primers and 13 Jbeta primers went into the PCR. TCRdb's table, derived via immunoSEQ multiplex PCR, lists solely in-frame clones and lacks some. The sample holds about 38,000 clones, roughly two thirds seen once. Findings of the study overall: Both high specificity and high sensitivity reportedly marked the classifier's diagnosis of cytomegalovirus status. Later analysis associated a missense DCLRE1C variant with TCR beta V- and J-gene trimming.

The rearrangement links TRBV29-1 to TRBJ1-3; D is undetermined. This TCR came from a man aged 25 to 45 in good health and CMV-seronegative. Specimen: PBMCs. CDR3 protein: CSVVRDIGNTIYF. The CDR3 DNA sequence: TGCAGCGTTGTCCGAGACATTGGAAACACCATATATTTT.